This T cell receptor beta chain was identified during a study of blood T cell repertoires in COVID-19 (dated by TCRdb to 2018 to 2021). The study in broad terms: Samples from collaborators originated in the United States, Italy and Spain and spanned both the acute and convalescent phases of COVID-19. The material from the prospective study consisted of cDNA or gDNA derived from T cells, B-cell-depleted T cells, or PBMCs. Subjects who had been exposed to COVID-19, were actively infected with it, or had recovered from it provided the deeply sampled blood TCRbeta repertoires that made up the dataset. A freely available public database, intended as a resource for researchers studying the immune response to SARS-CoV-2, is where the repertoires were released. The samples were drawn from the first 160 participants of the ongoing ImmuneRACE study and from 950 to 1,500 subjects provided by 6 global collaborators. A de-identified subject ID, COVID-19 status, age in years and sex were almost always included in the sample metadata. HLA class I and class II types, where available, came from metadata supplied by the sample provider rather than from assay-based typing. Summary of the overall study and its limitations: Clinical and demographic metadata were provided uncurated, with the amount varying by source and participant.

This clone has only one observation. The clone's antigen remains unknown. No much larger clone exists at a distance of one base, and base qualities are not known. The immunoSEQ Assay, a bias-controlled multiplex PCR, was used to amplify TCRbeta CDR3 regions from genomic DNA. The study's own analysis went as follows. Within the assay, amplification of reference gene primers was used to estimate how many nucleated cells each sample contained. To quantify the absolute abundance of each unique TCRbeta CDR3 rearrangement, sequence reads were collapsed and filtered. Productive Simpson clonality was computed per sample as the square root of Simpson's diversity index over productive rearrangements. TCRdb carries this immuneACCESS record with in-frame sequences only. Its versions omit some clonotypes, under half of them owing to an unresolved V gene in the studies checked, with the rest unexplained. V and J calls and clone size are copied from that table; D and trimming were computed from the DNA. The sample table shows roughly 230,000 clones, and roughly 81% are seen once. The ten largest clones add up to under 7% of the sample.

In the prospective study, participants were roughly 18 to 100 years old, resided in about two dozen geographic areas of the United States, and were enrolled through a virtual design. To assign participants to cohorts, the prospective study relied on clinical history that participants themselves reported in a screening survey and a study questionnaire. Exposed participants had been in contact, within 2 weeks of entering the study, with a person who had a PCR-confirmed or clinician-diagnosed case of COVID-19. In the prospective study, whole blood, serum and a nasopharyngeal or oropharyngeal swab were collected from each participant by mobile phlebotomists. Over a roughly two-month period, participants in the prospective study had the option of providing additional blood draws and questionnaires. Before DNA extraction, blood samples from the prospective study were shipped at room temperature or frozen.

After removal of 0 bases from V and 7 bases from J, the junction retains 7 bases not matched to a gene. The CDR3 runs 17 residues from the cysteine to the phenylalanine. Only the CDR3 DNA is retained, 51 bases long and in frame from the first base. From the germline V gene, CDR1 is MNHEY and CDR2 is SVGEGT. The sample was PBMCs or T cells enriched from blood (not recorded which). The chain links TRBV6-2 or TRBV6-3 with TRBJ1-6; 9 junctional bases match TRBD1. The receptor was isolated from a woman aged 50 to 60 who had been exposed to COVID-19. The CDR3 is CASSYSPGQGKNSPLHF. The DNA sequence follows: TGTGCCAGCAGTTACTCACCGGGACAGGGAAAGAATTCACCCCTCCACTTT.